Below are 17 T cell receptor beta chains sequenced from a single sample in a study of CD8+ T cells in alopecia areata. Following RNA extraction, reverse transcription yielded cDNA that acted as the sequencing template. TCRdb's table, derived via immunoSEQ multiplex PCR, lists solely in-frame clones and lacks some. In the table there are under 150,000 clones, approximately 60% of which are singletons. The sequencing sample was made of CD8+ T cells sorted from blood. These receptors all come from a human donor in good health.

Note on this clone: The sample has other DNA sequences that encode this CDR3 too. The CDR3 sequence is CASSLGVQPQHF. DNA for the CDR3: TGTGCCAGCAGCCTGGGGGTCCAGCCCCAGCATTTT. The chain carries TRBV5-6 and TRBJ1-5; maybe TRBD1 (5 bases). The V and J ends lost 4 bases and 7 bases respectively, with 9 bases between them. In germline, CDR1 is SGHDT, CDR2 YYEEEE. The CDR3 is 12 residues long.

The genes are TRBV4-1 and TRBJ2-2; possible D gene TRBD2, 5 bases. Looked up from germline, CDR1 is MGHRA and CDR2 is YSYEKL. This CDR3 is built from 15 residues. V gave up 1 base and J gave up 8 bases, with 14 bases separating them. The CDR3 bases are TGCGCCAGCAGCCAAGGGACTGTTAACCCGGGGGAGCTGTTTTTT. Encoded protein: CASSQGTVNPGELFF.

The chain has TRBV29-1 and TRBJ2-7; possible D gene TRBD1, 6 bases. The germline CDR1 and CDR2 sequences are SQVTM and ANQGSEA. The CDR3 has 13 amino acids. Trimming left V 5 bases short and J 0 bases short, with 11 bases between. The CDR3, as DNA: TGCAGCGTTCAGGGGCTATCCTCCTACGAGCAGTACTTC. Protein product: CSVQGLSSYEQYF.

This clone was counted a few times. The rearrangement joins TRBV2 to TRBJ2-1; 7 bases align to TRBD1. The germline V gene has CDR1 SNHLY and CDR2 FYNNEI. This CDR3 contains 11 residues. V trimming: 7 bases; J trimming: 15 bases; junction bases outside the gene matches: 9. In nucleotides, the CDR3 is TGTGCCAGCATTACAGAACAGGGGTCGTTCTTC. Its translation is CASITEQGSFF. Supplemented by reference TRBV2 and TRBJ2-1, the full variable domain reads EPEVTQTPSHQVTQMGQEVILRCVPISNHLYFYWYRQILGQKVEFLVSFYNNEISEKSEIFDDQFSVERPDGSNFTLKIRSTKLEDSAMYFCASITEQGSFFGPGTRLTVL.

This chain joins TRBV5-6 and TRBJ2-1; D is uncertain. CDR3 length: 11 amino acids. V lost 0 bases to trimming and J lost 12 bases, with 7 bases between them. From germline, CDR1 is SGHDT and CDR2 YYEEEE. This CDR3 reads CASSLGRGQFF. CDR3 bases: TGTGCCAGCAGCTTGGGTAGAGGGCAGTTCTTC.

The chain uses TRBV2 and TRBJ1-5; TRBD1 matches at 9 bases. After removal of 6 bases from V and 6 bases from J, the junction contained 6 bases not matched to a gene. From germline, CDR1 is SNHLY and CDR2 FYNNEI. This CDR3 spans 14 amino acids. In DNA, the CDR3 is TGTGCCAGCAGACCGGGACAGGGTGGTCAGCCCCAGCATTTT. It encodes CASRPGQGGQPQHF.

The chain has TRBV6-5 and TRBJ2-1, with D unresolved. Germline CDR1 and CDR2: MNHEY and SVGAGI. Between the trimmed V and J ends, which lost 5 bases and 8 bases, there was a span of 16 bases. The CDR3 consists of 14 residues. CDR3 bases: TGTGCCAGCAGTCCCCAGGAGCACAGCTATGAGCAGTTCTTC. Its protein is CASSPQEHSYEQFF.

The chain is built from TRBV25-1 and TRBJ2-1; no clear D. This CDR3 has 13 amino acids. Germline lookup yields CDR1 MGHDK and CDR2 SYGVNS. Trimming removed 3 bases at V and 2 bases at J, with 5 bases between. The CDR3 sequence is CASSETTYNEQFF. CDR3 in DNA: TGTGCCAGCAGTGAGACGACCTACAATGAGCAGTTCTTC.

In this sample, this clone turned up many times. The J gene is TRBJ2-1, the V gene TRBV12-5; TRBD1 agrees at 10 bases. This CDR3 spans 13 amino acids. The V segment lost 5 bases and the J segment 8 bases; nucleotides outside the gene matches: 3. Germline V CDR1 and CDR2: LGHNT, FRNRAP. The CDR3 spells CASGPGTGDEQFF. For the CDR3, the DNA is TGTGCTAGTGGTCCCGGGACAGGGGATGAGCAGTTCTTC.

This clone was detected a few times. The V call is TRBV29-1, the J call TRBJ2-3; 8 bases map to TRBD1. Losses at the gene ends were 7 bases for V and 4 bases for J; bases not matched to a gene: 7. CDR1 SQVTM and CDR2 ANQGSEA come from the germline V gene. The CDR3 totals 13 residues. CDR3 in DNA: TGCAGCGGGCGGACAGGGTTCCCAGATACGCAGTATTTT. It specifies CSGRTGFPDTQYF.

V is TRBV7-9 and J is TRBJ2-7; D is unclear. The V and J ends lost 3 bases and 5 bases respectively, with 8 bases between them. Germline assignment: CDR1 SEHNR and CDR2 FQNEAQ (reference sequence). This CDR3 has 12 amino acids. The CDR3 loop reads CASSFVPNEQYF. CDR3 nucleotides: TGTGCCAGCAGCTTCGTGCCTAACGAGCAGTACTTC. The full variable domain, rest sourced from reference TRBV7-9 and TRBJ2-7, is DTGVSQNPRHKITKRGQNVTFRCDPISEHNRLYWYRQTLGQGPEFLTYFQNEAQLEKSRLLSDRFSAERPKGSFSTLEIQRTEQGDSAMYLCASSFVPNEQYFGPGTRLTVT.

This chain uses TRBV5-1 with TRBJ2-7; 10 nucleotides match TRBD2. This CDR3 has 14 amino acids. The junction had 4 bases not matched to a gene; V was cut back by 4 bases and J by 3 bases. Germline V gives CDR1 SGHRS, CDR2 YFSETQ. CDR3 coding DNA: TGCGCCAGCAGCCTCACTAGCGGGAACTACGAGCAGTACTTC. It is translated as CASSLTSGNYEQYF.

V usage is TRBV27 and J usage is TRBJ2-1; TRBD2 matches at 8 bases. The CDR3 contains 16 residues. Germline V CDR1 and CDR2: MNHEY, SMNVEV (reference sequence). V dropped 6 bases and J dropped 7; count of bases not matched to a gene: 14. The CDR3 bases are TGTGCCAGCAGAATCTCCTATAGCGGGGTACTAAATGAGCAGTTCTTC. Protein product: CASRISYSGVLNEQFF.

The chain couples TRBV19 to TRBJ2-7; 8 nucleotides align to TRBD2. After removal of 5 bases from V and 5 bases from J, the junction contained 11 bases not matched to a gene. The germline gives CDR1 LNHDA, CDR2 SQIVND (reference sequence). The CDR3 totals 15 residues. The CDR3 DNA follows: TGTGCCAGTAGTCGATCAAGCGGGAGCACTAACGAGCAGTACTTC. This sequence encodes CASSRSSGSTNEQYF.

This clone was observed a handful of times. The V and J genes are TRBV29-1 and TRBJ2-5, with D perhaps matching TRBD1 (6 bases). This CDR3 has 14 amino acids. V lost 3 bases, J lost 4 bases, and 15 bases lay in between. The germline V gene encodes CDR1 SQVTM and CDR2 ANQGSEA. The CDR3: CSVEVGAFIETQYF. In DNA, the CDR3 is TGCAGCGTTGAGGTGGGGGCATTTATAGAGACCCAGTACTTC.

This chain joins TRBV6-6 and TRBJ2-1; 7 bases fit TRBD1. CDR1 and CDR2 (germline): MNHNY, SVGAGI (reference sequence). This CDR3 comprises 16 residues. Trimming removed 5 bases from V and 2 bases from J; junction bases left unmatched: 9. CDR3 in amino acids: CASSPSTGAAYNEQFF. As DNA, the CDR3 is TGTGCCAGCAGTCCATCAACAGGGGCGGCCTACAATGAGCAGTTCTTC.

This clone has just a few counts. The chain couples TRBV19 to TRBJ2-3; 9 bases align to TRBD1. The CDR3 contains 17 residues. Germline loops: CDR1 LNHDA, CDR2 SQIVND (reference sequence). The trim removed 5 bases at V and 3 bases at J, leaving 12 bases unmatched. The CDR3: CASSRAWTGTGTDTQYF. The CDR3, as DNA: TGTGCCAGTAGTCGCGCCTGGACAGGGACAGGGACAGATACGCAGTATTTT. Filled out from reference TRBV19 and TRBJ2-3, the complete variable domain reads DGGITQSPKYLFRKEGQNVTLSCEQNLNHDAMYWYRQDPGQGLRLIYYSQIVNDFQKGDIAEGYSVSREKKESFPLTVTSAQKNPTAFYLCASSRAWTGTGTDTQYFGPGTRLTVL.